This TCR beta chain was profiled in a study of T-cell memory formation after mild COVID-19. Barcoded TCR alpha and TCR beta cDNA libraries with UMIs came from 5'RACE using constant-segment primers. TCRdb independently ran MiXCR on the 5' RACE reads; one entry per CDR3 protein. Seen here are roughly 120,000 distinct CDR3 sequences, 16% observed once, and the top ten hold approximately 15%. The sequence was collected from an adult woman who had mild COVID-19 (a few samples of this study predate the infection). Cell type and time point are not known. The specimen was PBMCs or a T cell subset sorted from them (not recorded which).

CDR3 coding DNA: TGCGCCAGCAGCTTTACAGGGAGGGGGAACTATGGCTACACCTTC. Translated: CASSFTGRGNYGYTF. The rearrangement links TRBV5-1 to TRBJ1-2; D perhaps matches TRBD1 (6 bases). Per the germline V gene, CDR1 is SGHRS and CDR2 is YFSETQ. This CDR3 has 15 amino acids. The V and J ends lost 2 bases and 2 bases respectively, with 13 bases between them.